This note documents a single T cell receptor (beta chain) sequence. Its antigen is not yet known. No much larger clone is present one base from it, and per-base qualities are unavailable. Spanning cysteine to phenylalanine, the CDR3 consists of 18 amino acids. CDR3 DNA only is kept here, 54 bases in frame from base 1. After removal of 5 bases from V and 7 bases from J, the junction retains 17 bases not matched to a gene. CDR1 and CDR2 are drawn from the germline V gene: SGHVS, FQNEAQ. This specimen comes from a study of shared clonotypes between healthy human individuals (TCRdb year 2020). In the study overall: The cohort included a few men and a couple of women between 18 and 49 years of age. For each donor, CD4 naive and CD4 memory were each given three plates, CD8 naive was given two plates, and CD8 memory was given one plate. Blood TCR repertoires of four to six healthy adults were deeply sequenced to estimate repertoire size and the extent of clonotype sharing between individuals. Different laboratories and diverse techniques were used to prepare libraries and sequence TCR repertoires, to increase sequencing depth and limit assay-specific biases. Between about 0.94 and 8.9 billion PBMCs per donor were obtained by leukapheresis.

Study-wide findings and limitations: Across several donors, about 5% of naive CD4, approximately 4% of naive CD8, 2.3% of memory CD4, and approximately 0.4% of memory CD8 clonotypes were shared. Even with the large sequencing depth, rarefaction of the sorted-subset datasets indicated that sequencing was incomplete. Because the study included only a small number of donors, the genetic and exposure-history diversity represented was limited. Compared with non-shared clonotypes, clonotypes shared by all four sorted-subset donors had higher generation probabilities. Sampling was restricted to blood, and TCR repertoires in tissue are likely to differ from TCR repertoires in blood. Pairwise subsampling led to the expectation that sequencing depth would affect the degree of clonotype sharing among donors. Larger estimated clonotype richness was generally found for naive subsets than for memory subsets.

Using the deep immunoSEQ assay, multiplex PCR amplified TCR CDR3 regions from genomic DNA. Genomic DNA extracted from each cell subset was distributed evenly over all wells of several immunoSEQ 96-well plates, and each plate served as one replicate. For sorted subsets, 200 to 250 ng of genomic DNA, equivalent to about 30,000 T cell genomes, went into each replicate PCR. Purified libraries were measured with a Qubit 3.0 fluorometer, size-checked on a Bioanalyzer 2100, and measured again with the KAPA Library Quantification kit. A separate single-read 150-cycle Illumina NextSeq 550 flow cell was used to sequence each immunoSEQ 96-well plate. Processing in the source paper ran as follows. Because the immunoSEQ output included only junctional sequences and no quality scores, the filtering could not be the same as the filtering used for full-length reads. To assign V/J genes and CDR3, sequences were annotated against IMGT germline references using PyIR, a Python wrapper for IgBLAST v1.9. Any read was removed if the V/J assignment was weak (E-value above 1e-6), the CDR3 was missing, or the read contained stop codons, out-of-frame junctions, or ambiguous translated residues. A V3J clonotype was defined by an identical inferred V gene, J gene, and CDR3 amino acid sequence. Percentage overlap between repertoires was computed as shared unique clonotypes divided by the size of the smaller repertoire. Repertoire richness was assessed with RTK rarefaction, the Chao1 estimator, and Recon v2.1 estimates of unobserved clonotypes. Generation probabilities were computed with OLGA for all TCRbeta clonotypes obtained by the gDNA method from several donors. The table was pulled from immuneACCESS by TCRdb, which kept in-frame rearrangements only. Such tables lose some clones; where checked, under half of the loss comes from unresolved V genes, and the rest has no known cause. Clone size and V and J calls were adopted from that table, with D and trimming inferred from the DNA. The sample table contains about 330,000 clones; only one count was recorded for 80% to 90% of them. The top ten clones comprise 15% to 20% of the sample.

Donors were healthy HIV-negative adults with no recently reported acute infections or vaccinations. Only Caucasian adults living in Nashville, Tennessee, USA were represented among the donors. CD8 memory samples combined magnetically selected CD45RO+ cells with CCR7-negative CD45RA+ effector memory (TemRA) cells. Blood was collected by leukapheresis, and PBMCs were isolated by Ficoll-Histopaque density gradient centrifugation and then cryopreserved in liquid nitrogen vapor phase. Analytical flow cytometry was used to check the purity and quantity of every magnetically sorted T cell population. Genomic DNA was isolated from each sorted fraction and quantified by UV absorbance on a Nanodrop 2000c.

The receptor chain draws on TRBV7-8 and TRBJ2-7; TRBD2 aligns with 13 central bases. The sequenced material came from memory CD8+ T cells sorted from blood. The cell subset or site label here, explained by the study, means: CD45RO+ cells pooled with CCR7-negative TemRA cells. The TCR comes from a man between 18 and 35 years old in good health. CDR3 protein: CASSQGLAGAKILREQYF. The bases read TGTGCCAGCAGCCAAGGACTAGCGGGGGCCAAGATATTACGGGAGCAGTACTTC.